Listed below are T cell receptor beta chains from one sample, sequenced in a study of shared clonotypes between healthy human individuals. Repertoires were generated with immunoSEQ multiplex PCR, while TCRdb's copy carries only in-frame clones and drops some. The table has about 1.5 million clones, 95% to 99% seen once. Sequencing used naive CD4+ T cells sorted from blood. These receptors were taken from a man under 40 in good health. The CDR3 runs from the conserved cysteine through the conserved F or W. Each record gives: J gene, V gene, clone size, D gene, CDR3 protein, CDR3 DNA. The D gene is left open where the match is weak. Clone size is shown for a subset of rows, as once, few, many or a class of expanded clone.

TRBJ2-7 TRBV6-6 . . CASSYSAGFPYEQYF TGTGCCAGCAGTTACTCGGCAGGGTTTCCCTACGAGCAGTACTTC
TRBJ2-2 TRBV5-1 . . CASSSDTNTGELFF TGCGCCAGCAGCTCGGACACGAACACCGGGGAGCTGTTTTTT
TRBJ2-5 TRBV30 . . CAWRFIEGQYF TGTGCCTGGAGGTTTATCGAAGGGCAGTACTTC
TRBJ2-1 TRBV5-5 . . CASSPRPGNEQFF TGTGCCAGCAGCCCGAGGCCGGGGAATGAGCAGTTCTTC
TRBJ1-1 TRBV7-8 . . CASTPRGSRYTEAFF TGTGCCAGCACCCCGAGGGGGAGTAGGTACACTGAAGCTTTCTTT
TRBJ1-5 TRBV19 once . CASSITGSSSNQPQHF TGTGCCAGTAGTATTACAGGGAGTAGCAGCAATCAGCCCCAGCATTTT
TRBJ2-2 TRBV5-1 . TRBD1 CASSWDRGTGELFF TGCGCCAGCAGCTGGGACAGGGGCACCGGGGAGCTGTTTTTT
TRBJ1-5 TRBV6-4 . . CASSPSGLGQPQHF TGTGCCAGCAGTCCCTCAGGGTTAGGTCAGCCCCAGCATTTT
TRBJ2-5 TRBV4-2 . . CASSQDSTTQETQYF TGTGCCAGCAGCCAAGATAGTACTACCCAAGAGACCCAGTACTTC
TRBJ2-7 TRBV18 . . CASSPAGAYEQYF TGTGCCAGCTCACCAGCTGGGGCCTACGAGCAGTACTTC
TRBJ2-3 TRBV4-2 . TRBD2 CASSQDRLAGSTDTQYF TGTGCCAGCAGCCAAGACAGACTAGCGGGTAGCACAGATACGCAGTATTTT
TRBJ2-4 TRBV2 . . CASTPFGGLLADIQYF TGTGCCAGCACTCCATTTGGGGGTCTTCTCGCGGACATTCAGTACTTC
TRBJ2-7 TRBV2 . . CASSEIPGQGDF TGTGCCAGCAGTGAAATACCTGGGCAGGGCGACTTC
TRBJ2-7 TRBV10-2 . . CASSVQGPSYEQYF TGCGCCAGCAGTGTACAGGGTCCGTCCTACGAGCAGTACTTC
TRBJ2-4 TRBV7-2 once . CASSLVVTENIQYF TGTGCCAGCAGCTTAGTGGTGACGGAAAACATTCAGTACTTC
TRBJ1-3 TRBV30 . . CAWSRDTYSGNTIYF TGTGCCTGGTCCCGGGACACTTACTCTGGAAACACCATATATTTT
TRBJ1-2 TRBV29-1 . . CSVRAGSFYGYTF TGCAGCGTCCGAGCCGGGAGTTTCTATGGCTACACCTTC
TRBJ2-7 TRBV6-6 . TRBD2 CASSYSIPRGAYEQYF TGTGCCAGCAGTTACTCGATCCCGCGGGGGGCCTACGAGCAGTACTTC
TRBJ2-1 TRBV5-1 . . CASSLGHAGNEQFF TGCGCCAGCAGCTTGGGACACGCGGGCAATGAGCAGTTCTTC
TRBJ2-7 TRBV7-8 few . CASSFAGDLAYEQYF TGTGCCAGCAGCTTCGCCGGGGACCTCGCCTACGAGCAGTACTTC
TRBJ2-7 TRBV7-9 . TRBD2 CASSVLGLAGGIRYF TGTGCCAGCAGCGTCCTAGGACTAGCGGGAGGGATCCGGTACTTC
TRBJ2-7 TRBV12-1 . . CASSPLGTGEYEQYF TGTGCCAGCAGCCCCTTGGGGACAGGGGAATACGAGCAGTACTTC
TRBJ2-3 TRBV4-3 . TRBD2 CASSQDLAGVRWYF TGCGCCAGCAGCCAAGACCTAGCGGGAGTCCGTTGGTATTTT
TRBJ2-1 TRBV7-2 . . CASSLEVEDEQFF TGTGCCAGCAGCTTAGAGGTAGAGGATGAGCAGTTCTTC
TRBJ2-1 TRBV7-9 once . CASTFRGNEQFF TGTGCCAGCACCTTCAGGGGAAATGAGCAGTTCTTC
TRBJ2-1 TRBV6-5 . . CASALRGRNEQFF TGTGCCAGCGCACTAAGGGGTCGCAATGAGCAGTTCTTC
TRBJ2-3 TRBV7-8 . TRBD2 CASSSKGTSGSIDTQYF TGTGCCAGCAGCTCTAAGGGGACTAGCGGGAGTATAGATACGCAGTATTTT
TRBJ1-1 TRBV10-2 once . CASSPNTVGVSAFF TGCGCCAGCAGTCCGAATACCGTGGGGGTGAGTGCTTTCTTT
TRBJ2-1 TRBV7-9 . . CASRSGGQSYNEQFF TGTGCCAGCCGGTCGGGCGGCCAATCCTACAATGAGCAGTTCTTC
TRBJ2-5 TRBV5-1 . . CASSLAGSRETQYF TGCGCCAGCAGCTTGGCTGGCAGCCGGGAGACCCAGTACTTC
TRBJ2-7 TRBV14 once . CASSQDLEGEQYF TGTGCCAGCAGCCAAGATTTGGAGGGCGAGCAGTACTTC
TRBJ2-1 TRBV6-1 . . CASSEAWGGAYNEQFF TGTGCCAGCAGTGAAGCGTGGGGAGGTGCCTACAATGAGCAGTTCTTC
TRBJ1-1 TRBV13 . . CASSRRTFVDTEAFF TGTGCCAGCAGCCGGCGGACATTTGTGGACACTGAAGCTTTCTTT
TRBJ1-3 TRBV11-2 . . CASSLVDLGRSGNTIYF TGTGCCAGCAGCTTAGTGGACCTCGGACGCTCTGGAAACACCATATATTTT
TRBJ2-3 TRBV18 once TRBD1 CASSPGTGGTDTQYF TGTGCCAGCTCACCCGGGACAGGGGGCACAGATACGCAGTATTTT
TRBJ2-1 TRBV7-6 . . CASSSPGGSGGRSEQFF TGTGCCAGCAGCTCCCCAGGGGGCTCCGGCGGGAGGAGTGAGCAGTTCTTC
TRBJ2-5 TRBV9 . . CASSPGLLGTQYF TGTGCCAGCAGCCCCGGACTATTAGGGACCCAGTACTTC
TRBJ1-1 TRBV18 . . CASSLQSYRGAFF TGTGCCAGCTCACTGCAATCATATCGGGGAGCTTTCTTT
TRBJ1-2 TRBV6-1 . TRBD1 CASSGAGGAWFGYTF TGTGCCAGCAGTGGGGCAGGGGGCGCTTGGTTCGGCTACACCTTC
TRBJ2-7 TRBV7-2 . TRBD2 CASSLGSLAAAREQYF TGTGCCAGCAGCTTAGGTTCCCTAGCGGCTGCTAGGGAGCAGTACTTC
TRBJ2-6 TRBV30 once . CAWSRRGERTGANVLTF TGTGCCTGGAGTAGAAGAGGGGAACGCACTGGGGCCAACGTCCTGACTTTC
TRBJ2-7 TRBV5-1 . TRBD2 CASSLAGPPSYEQYF TGCGCCAGCAGCTTAGCGGGGCCCCCGTCCTACGAGCAGTACTTC
TRBJ2-1 TRBV20-1 . . CSAWRVKEQFF TGCAGTGCTTGGCGGGTTAAAGAGCAGTTCTTC
TRBJ1-2 TRBV5-1 . . CASSGGDGNYGYTF TGCGCCAGCAGCGGTGGGGACGGGAACTATGGCTACACCTTC
TRBJ2-5 TRBV5-1 . . CASRLQYGYQETQYF TGCGCCAGCAGATTACAATACGGATATCAAGAGACCCAGTACTTC
TRBJ2-7 TRBV27 . . CASSGDLYEQYF TGTGCCAGCAGTGGGGACTTATACGAGCAGTACTTC